This TCR beta chain was documented in a study of beta chain features in type 1 diabetes. About the study: Patient and healthy donor groups were alike in age, gender and cell yields.

The investigators reverse transcribed all of the isolated RNA, so they sequenced expressed TCRB transcripts. This table comes from immunoSEQ multiplex PCR, and its TCRdb copy is limited to in-frame clones, with some not included. The sample holds some 300,000 clones, approximately 8.1% seen once. Sorting gave populations that all exceeded 98% purity. Deletions cut 3 bases from V and 3 bases from J, with 8 bases between. The CDR3 runs to 13 residues. CDR1 is SGHVS and CDR2 is FQNEAQ in the germline V gene. Material: central memory CD4+ T cells from blood. The receptor comes from a woman younger than 35 in good health. J is TRBJ1-2 and V is TRBV7-8; a weak D match, TRBD1 (5 bases). For the CDR3, the DNA is TGTGCCAGCAGCTTCTCCAGGGACTATGGCTACACCTTC. This translates into CASSFSRDYGYTF.